Below, one T cell receptor beta chain is given with its context. Germline V CDR1 and CDR2: MGHRA, YSYEKL. Trimming removed 3 bases from V and 6 bases from J, with 11 bases in between. The CDR3 has 13 residues. The sample comes from a study of identical twins. TCRdb reprocessed the 5' RACE reads with MiXCR, giving one entry per CDR3 protein. The sample records around 1.7 million distinct CDR3 sequences, around 33% being singletons. The sequence was collected from a newborn girl in good health. The sample taken for sequencing was cord blood. The chain links TRBV4-1 to TRBJ1-1; D call uncertain. CDR3 in amino acids: CASSQGVVAEAFF. The CDR3, as DNA: TGCGCCAGCAGCCAGGGCGTAGTGGCTGAAGCTTTCTTT.